This TCR beta chain was identified in a study of tumor and adjacent non-tumor tissue in lung cancer (dated by TCRdb to the late 2010s). For the wider study: Of the cohort, about a dozen patients had adenocarcinoma, 2 had squamous cell carcinoma and 1 had small cell lung cancer. The 15 or so patients were aged 31 to 76 years, included 10 men and 5 women, and had TNM stage I to III disease. In total, sequencing yielded over 95 million productive TCRbeta reads, which works out to an average of around 3.9 million reads per sample. For each patient, one tumor sample and one normal lung sample were taken, giving about 31 paired specimens that underwent TCRbeta CDR3 sequencing. The study compared bulk TCRbeta repertoires from lung tumor tissue and matched distant non-tumor lung tissue of over 13 lung cancer patients. Results and caveats for the whole study, not just this receptor: Peripheral blood was not sequenced, so blood TCRbeta repertoires were not examined in the lung cancer patients of the study. Tumor tissue showed significantly higher TCR diversity (inverse Simpson) than normal lung tissue, at 431.37 vs 166.20 (P = 0.0075, Mann-Whitney U test). Neither the sequencing platform nor unique molecular identifiers are named or mentioned anywhere in the methods. The cohort had only 15 or so patients, and the authors noted that larger samples and more detailed clinical data are needed. The top 100 clones accounted for a significantly larger cumulative portion of the repertoire in normal lung than in tumor tissue. Significantly higher TCR diversity was found in younger patients, and higher tumor TCR diversity was associated with shorter overall and disease-free survival.

Concerning this clonotype: The target of this receptor is not known. One end of the junction varies from germline; a read error may be responsible.

The protocol used for the library was multiplex PCR. The listed sequencing device is Illumina HiSeq 2500. TCRbeta libraries were constructed through three rounds of nested PCR with primers (Table S4) according to protocols adapted from ARM-PCR. PCR products of 200-500 bp were gel-excised and purified with the QIAquick gel extraction kit before sequencing. As for how the authors treated the data: Reads were cleaned using Trimmomatic, were merged into complete CDR3 sequences using FLASH, and were assigned to V(D)J germline segments using MiTCR. Clonal diversity was calculated as the inverse Simpson's index using VDJtools. In-frame sequences without a premature stop codon were defined as productive reads. TCRdb's own reprocessing of the public reads used fastp at Q25 and MiXCR and kept productive beta chains. Entries are consolidated by CDR3 protein sequence, retaining the most common genes and DNA. These V and J calls derive from TCRdb rather than the authors' analysis. In this sample the table shows 70,000 to 80,000 distinct CDR3 sequences, over 55% of which occur a single time. The top ten clones comprise 8% to 9.5% of the sample.

RNA was extracted from bulk unsorted tissue and checked for quality with a NanoDrop ND-1000 and an Agilent 2100. All donors had newly diagnosed lung cancer, had not received prior chemotherapy, and were admitted for thoracic surgery in China between August and November 2014. Anyone who had undergone radiotherapy or chemotherapy before, or who had another cancer at the same time, was left out of the study. Pieces of surgical tissue measuring roughly 1-2.1 cm3 were kept in RNAlater solution and held at -80 degrees C until needed. There are 13 amino acids in the CDR3, from cysteine to phenylalanine inclusive. Kept here is only the CDR3 DNA, which spans 39 bases and is read in frame from base 1. The germline V gene encodes CDR1 GTSNPN and CDR2 SVGIG (reference sequence).

Sequencing input: lung tumor tissue. This receptor chain uses TRBV30 and TRBJ1-2; confidence is insufficient to name the D gene. The receptor comes from a middle-aged woman with non-small cell lung cancer. The encoded CDR3 is CAWRVIGSYGYTF. The DNA reads as follows: TGTGCATGGAGGGTGATAGGCTCCTATGGCTACACCTTC.